A single sample is the source of the 20 T cell receptor beta chains below, sequenced in a study of a mutant IDH1 vaccine in newly diagnosed glioma. No antigens are known for them. Time point reported: week 35, safety follow-up. With topical imiquimod, each dose of the vaccine consisted of 300 ug of mutant IDH1 20-mer peptide. Profiling relied on immunoSEQ multiplex PCR, and the TCRdb table lists in-frame clones only, not all of them. The profile covers roughly 52,000 clones, with around 84% appearing a single time and around 4.1% taken by the ten largest. The sample was PBMCs, taken from a glioma patient whose treatment included an IDH1 peptide vaccine. The receptor source for this set is a woman between 18 and 29 years old with glioma.

V is TRBV6-1 and J is TRBJ2-2; D is perhaps TRBD2 (6 bases). This CDR3 is 15 amino acids long. Germline assignment: CDR1 MNHNS and CDR2 SASEGT. V was trimmed by 4 bases and J by 4 bases, leaving 13 bases between them. The CDR3 spells CASSGTTEGTGELFF. The CDR3 DNA is TGTGCCAGCAGTGGGACCACGGAGGGCACCGGGGAGCTGTTTTTT.

The chain carries TRBV7-9 and TRBJ1-2; TRBD1 is a possible D gene (5 bases). V lost 5 bases and J 5 bases, leaving 21 bases between the germline ends. The CDR3 runs to 16 residues. CDR1 and CDR2 (germline): SEHNR, FQNEAQ (reference sequence). The CDR3 coding sequence is TGTGCCAGCAGCCCTATAACCTTCCAGACAGTTTATGGCTACACCTTC. Translating it yields CASSPITFQTVYGYTF.

This clone was seen once. The chain joins TRBV5-1 to TRBJ2-5; TRBD2 matches 7 bases. The CDR3 has 17 amino acids. J gave up 2 bases and V 0 bases, and 10 bases lay outside the gene matches. Germline-derived CDR1 and CDR2 are SGHRS and YFSETQ. CDR3 loop: CASSLAVGGGKQETQYF. CDR3 in DNA: TGCGCCAGCAGCTTGGCTGTTGGCGGGGGAAAACAAGAGACCCAGTACTTC.

The gene calls are TRBV6-5 and TRBJ2-7; no clear D gene. Germline lookup yields CDR1 MNHEY and CDR2 SVGAGI. The CDR3 contains 12 residues. V was cut by 8 bases and J by 4 bases, with 12 bases left in between. As DNA, the CDR3 is TGTGCCAGCCATCGGACCAGTTACGAGCAGTACTTC. Translation: CASHRTSYEQYF.

The V and J genes are TRBV7-9 and TRBJ2-7; 9 bases are shared with TRBD1. From germline, CDR1 is SEHNR and CDR2 FQNEAQ (reference sequence). J lost 3 bases, V lost 5 bases, and 8 bases had no gene match. The CDR3 runs 15 residues. In DNA form, the CDR3 reads TGTGCCAGCAGCGCGCGGGACAGGGCGGACTACGAGCAGTACTTC. Its translation: CASSARDRADYEQYF.

J is TRBJ2-1 and V is TRBV5-1; the D gene could be TRBD1 or TRBD2 (6 bases each). V lost 0 bases and J lost 4, with 11 bases in between. This CDR3 region has 15 residues. CDR1 is SGHRS and CDR2 is YFSETQ in the germline V gene. The CDR3 DNA reads TGCGCCAGCAGCTTGGAGGGGGACTCGTACAATGAGCAGTTCTTC. Amino acids: CASSLEGDSYNEQFF.

The chain couples TRBV13 to TRBJ1-3; no reliable D call. CDR3 length equals 15 residues. V was shortened by 5 bases and J by 3 bases, with 14 bases between the two germline ends. The germline CDR1 and CDR2 sequences are PRHDT and FYEKMQ (reference sequence). As DNA, the CDR3 is TGTGCCAGCAGCACCCCCCCGTTGGGTGGAAACACCATATATTTT. This gives the protein CASSTPPLGGNTIYF.

J is TRBJ2-1 and V is TRBV2; 8 bases line up with TRBD1. Per germline, CDR1 SNHLY and CDR2 FYNNEI. The CDR3 consists of 16 residues. Trimming took 5 bases from V and 0 from J; bases not matched to a gene: 6. CDR3 nucleotides: TGTGCCAGCAGTTTGACAGGGGAAAGCTCCTACAATGAGCAGTTCTTC. It codes for CASSLTGESSYNEQFF.

J is TRBJ1-5 and V is TRBV18; D is possibly TRBD1 (5 bases). The CDR3 contains 15 residues. Looked up from germline, CDR1 is KGHSH and CDR2 is LQKENI. The germline V and J ends were trimmed by 6 bases and 1 base, with 13 bases remaining between them. This chain's CDR3 is CASSSGGGSNQPQHF. The CDR3 region has the DNA TGTGCCAGCTCTTCCGGTGGGGGAAGCAATCAGCCCCAGCATTTT.

The chain carries TRBV19 and TRBJ1-1; D gene ambiguous. This CDR3 region has 15 residues. Germline V gene sequence: CDR1 LNHDA, CDR2 SQIVND (reference sequence). The germline V and J ends were trimmed by 1 base and 1 base, with 10 bases remaining between them. Here the CDR3 DNA reads TGTGCCAGTAGTATAGGAGGCGTTTCGAACACTGAAGCTTTCTTT. Translating it yields CASSIGGVSNTEAFF.

The chain links TRBV28 to TRBJ2-7; 9 positions match TRBD2. The trim removed 3 bases at V and 0 bases at J, leaving 3 bases unmatched. The CDR3 loop spans 15 amino acids. Germline values: CDR1 MDHEN, CDR2 SYDVKM. The CDR3 bases are TGTGCCAGCAGTTTTAGCGGGGGCCCCTCCTACGAGCAGTACTTC. Residues: CASSFSGGPSYEQYF.

The chain has TRBV9 and TRBJ2-3; a possible D gene is TRBD2 (5 bases). The germline CDR1 and CDR2 sequences are SGDLS and YYNGEE. The CDR3 runs 14 residues. V shed 0 bases and J shed 4 bases, with 9 bases lying between them. For the CDR3, the DNA is TGTGCCAGCAGCGTAGCGGGGTCCGCAGATACGCAGTATTTT. This codes for CASSVAGSADTQYF.

In DNA form, the CDR3 reads TGTGCCACCAGCAGACCGGGACAGTCTGAAGCTTTCTTT. It codes for CATSRPGQSEAFF. The chain recombines TRBV15 with TRBJ1-1, with 7 bases that match TRBD1. The germline V gene has CDR1 LNHNV and CDR2 YYDKDF (reference sequence). J lost 6 bases, V lost 2 bases, and 3 bases had no gene match. The CDR3 length is 13 residues.

The count of this clone is one. V and J are TRBV5-6 and TRBJ2-3, with D tentatively TRBD1 (5 bases). The V and J ends lost 1 base and 4 bases respectively, with 13 bases between them. Germline V gene lookup returns CDR1 SGHDT and CDR2 YYEEEE. CDR3 length equals 15 residues. DNA for the CDR3: TGTGCCAGCAGCTTGACGGCAGGGATGGCAGATACGCAGTATTTT. Protein: CASSLTAGMADTQYF.

This clone was detected a few times. The chain employs TRBV4-2 and TRBJ2-2, with 10 bases matching TRBD1. CDR1 LGHNA and CDR2 YNFKEQ come from the germline V gene. V lost 0 bases to trimming and J lost 7 bases; unmatched junction nucleotides: 8. This CDR3 has 17 amino acids. The CDR3 spells CASSQEKRQGANGELFF. The CDR3 DNA is TGTGCCAGCAGCCAAGAGAAGCGACAGGGGGCGAACGGGGAGCTGTTTTTT.

The V gene is TRBV7-9, the J gene TRBJ1-2; the match to TRBD1 covers 7 bases. Trimming at V came to 2 bases and at J to 6 bases, leaving 9 bases not matched to a gene. The germline V gene encodes CDR1 SEHNR and CDR2 FQNEAQ (reference sequence). The CDR3 is 15 residues long. CDR3 in amino acids: CASSLIGRGTDGYTF. DNA of the CDR3: TGTGCCAGCAGCTTAATAGGAAGGGGGACAGATGGCTACACCTTC.

The chain combines TRBV9 with TRBJ2-1; 13 bases match TRBD2. This CDR3 has 15 residues. Per the germline V gene, CDR1 is SGDLS and CDR2 is YYNGEE. Trimming took 3 bases from V and 7 from J; bases not matched to a gene: 4. The CDR3, as DNA: TGTGCCAGCAGCGGGCCGGGACTAGCGGGGAATGAGCAGTTCTTC. Amino acid sequence: CASSGPGLAGNEQFF.

The V and J genes are TRBV2 and TRBJ2-7; D gene ambiguous. Germline CDR1 SNHLY, CDR2 FYNNEI. V shed 3 bases and J shed 6 bases, with 15 bases lying between them. The CDR3 spans 14 residues. As DNA, the CDR3 is TGTGCCAGCAGTGAGATCGCCTCTCTCTCCGAGCAGTACTTC. It codes for CASSEIASLSEQYF.

The chain links TRBV5-1 to TRBJ2-3, with 14 bases that match TRBD2. Trimming removed 3 bases from V and 0 bases from J; junction bases left unmatched: 9. The germline V gene has CDR1 SGHRS and CDR2 YFSETQ. The length of the CDR3 is 19 residues. The DNA for the CDR3 is TGCGCCAGCAGCTCCGGACTAGCGGGGGGCGTGCCTAGCACAGATACGCAGTATTTT. It specifies CASSSGLAGGVPSTDTQYF.

The chain couples TRBV30 to TRBJ1-2, with D maybe TRBD1 (5 bases). Germline CDR1 is GTSNPN and CDR2 is SVGIG (reference sequence). Trimming cost V 1 base and J 5 bases, with 11 bases left between them. The CDR3 is 13 residues long. The CDR3 bases are TGTGCCTGGAGTGGGGCAGGGTCATATGGCTACACCTTC. Its translation: CAWSGAGSYGYTF. The full variable domain, completed using reference TRBV30 and TRBJ1-2, is SQTIHQWPATLVQPVGSPLSLECTVEGTSNPNLYWYRQAAGRGLQLLFYSVGIGQISSEVPQNLSASRPQDRQFILSSKKLLLSDSGFYLCAWSGAGSYGYTFGSGTRLTVV.